Presented here are 22 T cell receptor beta chains from one specimen sequenced in a study of early T cells in non-severe SARS-CoV-2 infection. MiXCR, run by TCRdb on the 5' RACE reads, gives a single entry per CDR3 protein. Of about 83,000 distinct CDR3 sequences in the sample, roughly an eighth are singletons; the top ten hold approximately 3.3%. Sequenced input: whole blood. The origin of the receptors is an adult who was a healthcare worker with PCR-confirmed SARS-CoV-2 infection or an uninfected control (not recorded which).

The chain couples TRBV12-3 or TRBV12-4 to TRBJ1-6, with D possibly matching TRBD1 (5 bases). The CDR3 runs to 15 residues. Trimming stripped 6 bases from V and 3 bases from J, with 12 bases between. CDR3 sequence reads: CASRTDSYYNSPLHF. DNA for the CDR3: TGTGCCAGCAGGACCGACAGCTACTATAATTCACCCCTCCACTTT.

The rearrangement links TRBV5-4 to TRBJ1-1, with 11 bases lining up with TRBD1. From germline, CDR1 is SGHNT and CDR2 YYREEE (reference sequence). The ends lost 2 bases at V and 5 bases at J; junction bases unmatched: 5. This CDR3 region has 15 residues. CDR3 sequence reads: CASSFMDRGRTEAFF. DNA of the CDR3: TGTGCCAGCAGCTTTATGGACAGGGGGCGGACTGAAGCTTTCTTT.

V usage is TRBV6-5 and J usage is TRBJ2-3; 8 bases align to TRBD1. J was trimmed by 0 bases and V by 6 bases; bases with no gene match: 5. The CDR3 consists of 15 residues. The germline CDR1 and CDR2 sequences are MNHEY and SVGAGI. The CDR3 DNA is TGTGCCAGCAGGCGGACAGGGAAGAGCACAGATACGCAGTATTTT. It translates to CASRRTGKSTDTQYF.

This clonotype occurred a few times. The junction departs from the called germline gene at one end, perhaps through a read error. The V and J genes are TRBV18 and TRBJ2-7, with 12 nucleotides matching TRBD1. The CDR3 loop spans 16 amino acids. CDR1 and CDR2 (germline): KGHSH, LQKENI. The CDR3 coding sequence is TGTGGCAGCTCACCTATGGGACAGGGGGCCGGGTACGAGCAGTACTTC. Its translation: CGSSPMGQGAGYEQYF.

The CDR3: CAISPKKGTTETQYF. The CDR3 nucleotides read TGTGCCATCTCCCCAAAAAAAGGGACCACGGAGACCCAGTACTTC. This chain joins TRBV10-3 and TRBJ2-5; D possibly matches TRBD1 or TRBD2 (5 bases each). This CDR3 contains 15 residues. CDR1 is ENHRY, CDR2 SYGVKD, per germline. The germline V and J ends were trimmed by 8 bases and 5 bases, with 21 bases remaining between them.

The chain carries TRBV6-5 and TRBJ2-7; either TRBD1 or TRBD2 may fit D (5 bases each). The CDR3 totals 15 residues. Germline-derived CDR1 and CDR2 are MNHEY and SVGAGI. The ends were cut back, 5 bases at V and 4 bases at J, with 18 bases in the middle. Here the CDR3 reads CASSKTGEGNYEQYF. Here the CDR3 DNA reads TGTGCCAGCAGTAAAACTGGTGAGGGGAATTACGAGCAGTACTTC.

This clonotype was seen ten or more times. CDR3 sequence (DNA): TGCGCCAGCAGCTTGTTAGCGGGAGGTAATGAGCAGTTCTTC. Protein sequence: CASSLLAGGNEQFF. V is TRBV5-1 and J is TRBJ2-1; 10 bases fit TRBD2. Germline assignment: CDR1 SGHRS and CDR2 YFSETQ. Unmatched junction bases numbered 2, after V lost 1 base and J lost 7 bases. The CDR3 length is 14 residues.

The table lists this clonotype with a few counts. The V call is TRBV7-3, the J call TRBJ2-3, with D unclear. Germline-derived CDR1 and CDR2 are SGHTA and FQGTGA. Trimming took off 6 bases at V and 6 bases at J, with 16 bases between the two ends. CDR3 size: 14 residues. The chain's CDR3 is CASRPSSMADTQYF. In DNA form, the CDR3 reads TGTGCCAGCAGACCCTCCTCTATGGCGGATACGCAGTATTTT.

This clonotype was picked up a small number of times. CDR3 residues: CSARPGTSGREEQFF. The CDR3 nucleotides read TGCAGTGCTAGACCCGGGACTAGCGGGAGAGAAGAGCAGTTCTTC. The rearrangement uses TRBV20-1 and TRBJ2-1; 14 positions match TRBD2. CDR3 length: 15 amino acids. The germline gives CDR1 DFQATT, CDR2 SNEGSKA (reference sequence). The trim removed 2 bases at V and 10 bases at J, leaving 7 bases unmatched.

The V gene is TRBV7-8, the J gene TRBJ1-4; D not resolved. The CDR3 sequence is 14 residues long. CDR1 SGHVS and CDR2 FQNEAQ come from the germline V gene. The V end lost 5 bases, the J end lost 0 bases, and 7 bases lay between the germline ends. CDR3 nucleotides: TGTGCCAGCAGCCCGACACCAACTAATGAAAAACTGTTTTTT. This codes for CASSPTPTNEKLFF.

The rearrangement links TRBV11-2 to TRBJ2-4; D is ambiguous. The CDR3 runs to 14 residues. V dropped 6 bases and J dropped 2 bases, with 11 bases sitting between them. Germline CDR1 is SGHAT and CDR2 is FQNNGV. DNA for the CDR3: TGTGCCAGCAGTCAACCCTGGTCCAAAAACATTCAGTACTTC. Protein product: CASSQPWSKNIQYF.

This clonotype was found a few times. The J gene is TRBJ1-1, the V gene TRBV7-9; D is perhaps TRBD1 (5 bases). Trimming removed 6 bases at V and 6 bases at J, with 14 bases between. The CDR3 spans 13 residues. CDR1 is SEHNR, CDR2 FQNEAQ, per germline (reference sequence). The CDR3 DNA is TGTGCCAGCAGGTCCAGGGCCGAGCCTGAAGCTTTCTTT. It encodes CASRSRAEPEAFF.

This clonotype was seen ten or more times. V and J are TRBV27 and TRBJ2-7; perhaps TRBD1 as D (5 bases). The germline V gene encodes CDR1 MNHEY and CDR2 SMNVEV (reference sequence). Trimming pared 8 bases from V and 6 bases from J, leaving 20 bases between. The CDR3 is 14 amino acids. The CDR3 reads CASASQDALGEQYF. The CDR3 DNA reads as TGTGCCAGCGCCTCACAGGATGCCCTCGGCGAGCAGTACTTC.

At least ten counts were recorded for this clonotype. The chain combines TRBV5-1 with TRBJ2-1; possible D gene TRBD2, 6 bases. V shed 4 bases and J shed 0 bases, with 17 bases lying between them. Germline V CDR1 and CDR2: SGHRS, YFSETQ. The CDR3 runs to 17 residues. The CDR3 region is CASSPGTGGSSYNEQFF. CDR3 sequence (DNA): TGCGCCAGCAGCCCGGGGACTGGGGGGAGCTCCTACAATGAGCAGTTCTTC.

The chain couples TRBV13 to TRBJ2-3; 9 bases align to TRBD2. CDR1 is PRHDT, CDR2 FYEKMQ, per germline (reference sequence). V trimming: 5 bases; J trimming: 7 bases; junction bases outside the gene matches: 16. This CDR3 spans 17 amino acids. CDR3: CASSPPGIAGDPHTQYF. The CDR3 nucleotides are TGTGCCAGCAGCCCCCCCGGGATAGCGGGGGACCCACATACGCAGTATTTT.

This clonotype was seen at least ten times. The chain's CDR3 is CASSPPVFLTQYF. CDR3 nucleotides: TGTGCCAGCTCACCACCGGTGTTTCTAACCCAGTACTTC. J is TRBJ2-5 and V is TRBV18; D is unresolved. The CDR3 loop spans 13 amino acids. The V gene lost 0 bases and the J gene lost 8 bases, with 10 bases spanning the gap. CDR1 is KGHSH and CDR2 is LQKENI in the germline V gene. The entire variable domain, with the rest obtained from reference TRBV18 and TRBJ2-5, is as follows: NAGVMQNPRHLVRRRGQEARLRCSPMKGHSHVYWYRQLPEEGLKFMVYLQKENIIDESGMPKERFSAEFPKEGPSILRIQQVVRGDSAAYFCASSPPVFLTQYFGPGTRLLVL.

This clonotype was detected a few times. The V call is TRBV5-5, the J call TRBJ1-2; possibly TRBD1 for D (6 bases). This CDR3 is 14 amino acids long. The germline V gene encodes CDR1 SGHKS and CDR2 YYEKEE (reference sequence). V lost 5 bases and J lost 8, with 19 bases in between. In DNA form, the CDR3 reads TGTGCCAGCAGATGGGACAACCGGCCGGGGGGCTACACCTTC. Translating it yields CASRWDNRPGGYTF.

The chain joins TRBV7-9 to TRBJ2-5; 11 positions match TRBD2. CDR1 SEHNR and CDR2 FQNEAQ come from the germline V gene (reference sequence). V dropped 5 bases and J dropped 4; count of bases not matched to a gene: 6. The CDR3 length is 15 residues. The CDR3 loop reads CASSITGTSGETQYF. The CDR3 bases are TGTGCCAGCAGCATCACGGGGACTAGCGGAGAGACCCAGTACTTC.

This sequence joins TRBV6-1 and TRBJ2-3, with D possibly being TRBD2 (6 bases). V lost 0 bases to trimming and J lost 3 bases, with 7 bases between them. Germline loops: CDR1 MNHNS, CDR2 SASEGT. The CDR3 sequence is 14 residues long. CDR3 sequence: CASSEARETDTQYF. The CDR3 DNA is TGTGCCAGCAGTGAAGCTCGGGAGACAGATACGCAGTATTTT.

This clonotype showed up many times. The V call is TRBV19, the J call TRBJ2-2, with D perhaps given as TRBD1 or TRBD2 (6 bases each). V gave up 8 bases and J gave up 4 bases, with 23 bases separating them. CDR1 is LNHDA and CDR2 is SQIVND in the germline V gene (reference sequence). There are 17 residues in the CDR3. In DNA form, the CDR3 reads TGTGCCAGTCGAAAGAGAAACCTCGGGGGCTTCACCGGGGAGCTGTTTTTT. Encoded protein: CASRKRNLGGFTGELFF.

A few counts support this clonotype. This rearrangement joins TRBV20-1 to TRBJ2-7, with 11 bases identical to TRBD1. V gave up 6 bases and J gave up 7 bases; unmatched junction bases: 11. CDR3 size: 14 residues. Per germline, CDR1 DFQATT and CDR2 SNEGSKA (reference sequence). CDR3 nucleotide sequence: TGCAGTGCAACCCGGACAGGGGGCCCGGGGGAGCAGTACTTC. Translated, it gives CSATRTGGPGEQYF.

Many counts were recorded for this clonotype. This sequence joins TRBV5-6 and TRBJ1-1; D is ambiguous. Deletions cut 0 bases from V and 0 bases from J, with 15 bases between. CDR1 is SGHDT and CDR2 is YYEEEE in the germline V gene. This CDR3 is built from 17 residues. The CDR3 loop reads CASSLDPSAGMNTEAFF. CDR3 DNA: TGTGCCAGCAGCTTGGATCCCTCCGCAGGCATGAACACTGAAGCTTTCTTT.